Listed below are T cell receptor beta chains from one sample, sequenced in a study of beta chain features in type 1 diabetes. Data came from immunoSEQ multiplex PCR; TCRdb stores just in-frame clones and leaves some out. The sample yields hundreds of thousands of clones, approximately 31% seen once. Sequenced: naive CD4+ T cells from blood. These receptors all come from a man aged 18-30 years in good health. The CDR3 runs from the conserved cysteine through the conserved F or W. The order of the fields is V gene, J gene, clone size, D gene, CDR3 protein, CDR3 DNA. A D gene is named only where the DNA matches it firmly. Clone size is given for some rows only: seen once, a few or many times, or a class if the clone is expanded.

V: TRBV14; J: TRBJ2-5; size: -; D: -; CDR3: CASSQRRTGMGETQYF; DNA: TGTGCCAGCAGCCAACGACGAACAGGGATGGGCGAGACCCAGTACTTC
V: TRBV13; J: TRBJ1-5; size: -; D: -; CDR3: CASSFAGQNQPQHF; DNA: TGTGCCAGCAGCTTTGCTGGACAGAATCAGCCCCAGCATTTT
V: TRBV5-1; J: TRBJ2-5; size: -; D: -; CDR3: CASSFGQHQETQYF; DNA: TGCGCCAGCAGCTTCGGGCAGCACCAAGAGACCCAGTACTTC
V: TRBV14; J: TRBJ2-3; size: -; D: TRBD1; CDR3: CASSQVGAGGTDTQYF; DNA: TGTGCCAGCAGCCAAGTGGGGGCAGGGGGCACGGATACGCAGTATTTT
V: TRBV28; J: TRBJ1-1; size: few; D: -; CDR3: CASVTGNTEAFF; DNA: TGTGCCAGCGTGACAGGGAACACTGAAGCTTTCTTT
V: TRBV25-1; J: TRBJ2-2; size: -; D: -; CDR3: CASSEYLTAENTGELFF; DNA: TGTGCCAGCAGTGAATATTTGACCGCCGAGAACACCGGGGAGCTGTTTTTT
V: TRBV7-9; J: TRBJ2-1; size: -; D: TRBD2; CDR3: CASSRAGERPNNEQFF; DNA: TGTGCCAGCAGCCGTGCGGGGGAGAGACCCAACAATGAGCAGTTCTTC
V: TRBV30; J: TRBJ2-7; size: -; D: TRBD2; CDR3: CAWSGGTSGWSSYEQYF; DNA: TGTGCCTGGAGTGGCGGGACTAGCGGGTGGAGCTCCTACGAGCAGTACTTC
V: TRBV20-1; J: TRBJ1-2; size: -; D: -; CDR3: CSALPGGYTF; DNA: TGCAGTGCCCTACCAGGAGGCTACACCTTC
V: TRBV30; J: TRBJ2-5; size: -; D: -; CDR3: CAWSSEGQKTQYF; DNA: TGTGCCTGGAGTTCGGAGGGGCAGAAGACCCAGTACTTC
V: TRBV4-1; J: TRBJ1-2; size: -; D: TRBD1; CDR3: CASSERQGSNYGYTF; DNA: TGCGCCAGCTCCGAGAGACAGGGATCTAACTATGGCTACACCTTC